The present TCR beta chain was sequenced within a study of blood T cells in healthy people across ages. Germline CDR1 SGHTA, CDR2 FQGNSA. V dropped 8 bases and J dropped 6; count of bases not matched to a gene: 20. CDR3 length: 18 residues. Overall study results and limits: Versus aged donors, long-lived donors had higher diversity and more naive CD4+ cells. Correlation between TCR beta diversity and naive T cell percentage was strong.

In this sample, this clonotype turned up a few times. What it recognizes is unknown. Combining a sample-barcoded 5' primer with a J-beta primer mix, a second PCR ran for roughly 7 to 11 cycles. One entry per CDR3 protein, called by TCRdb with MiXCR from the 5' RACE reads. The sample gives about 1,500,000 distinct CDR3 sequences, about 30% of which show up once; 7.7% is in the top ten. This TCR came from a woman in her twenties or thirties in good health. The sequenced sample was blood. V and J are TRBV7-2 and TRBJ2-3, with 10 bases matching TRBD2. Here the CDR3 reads CASLDISGLAGVEDTQYF. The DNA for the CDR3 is TGTGCCAGCTTAGATATTAGTGGGCTAGCGGGAGTAGAGGATACGCAGTATTTT.